This T cell receptor beta chain is from a study of radiotherapy plus CTLA-4 blockade in lung cancer (dated by TCRdb to between 2017 and 2018). Looking at the study overall: Among enrolled patients, approximately 19% had an objective response and about 30% reached disease control.

Library preparation employed the immunoSEQ multiplex PCR assay. Not all clones reach the TCRdb copy of this immuneACCESS table, which keeps in-frame sequences only. Checked studies attribute under half of the gap to unresolved V genes and leave the rest unexplained. The sample records some 92,000 clones, 82% of which are singletons. 3% to 3.5% of the sample goes to the ten largest clones. Study-wide findings and limitations: The strongest predictors of response, as reported, were early dynamic changes in blood T cell clones along with a rise in serum interferon-beta after radiation. TCR clones derived from tumors expanded in peripheral blood after treatment with radiotherapy and ipilimumab.

The study tested focal radiation therapy combined with CTLA-4 blockade (ipilimumab) in patients with chemo-refractory metastatic non-small-cell lung cancer. Notes on this clone: Its antigen remains undetermined. Base qualities were left out, and no much larger clone turns up one base away.

Sequenced material: peripheral blood, taken from a patient treated with radiotherapy plus ipilimumab. The receptor comes from a human donor with non-small cell lung cancer who had a partial response to radiotherapy plus ipilimumab.

The CDR3 reads as follows: CASRPTSGSYNEQFF. The DNA sequence is as follows: TGTGCCAGCAGGCCGACTAGCGGATCCTACAATGAGCAGTTCTTC. The chain uses TRBV2 and TRBJ2-1, and TRBD2 matches 9 of the central bases. The germline V gene specifies SNHLY as CDR1 and FYNNEI as CDR2. The CDR3, cysteine through phenylalanine, is 15 amino acids long. Only CDR3 DNA remains: 45 bases, in frame from the first base. Ends trimmed: V by 6 bases, J by 1 base; bases unmatched to a gene: 4.